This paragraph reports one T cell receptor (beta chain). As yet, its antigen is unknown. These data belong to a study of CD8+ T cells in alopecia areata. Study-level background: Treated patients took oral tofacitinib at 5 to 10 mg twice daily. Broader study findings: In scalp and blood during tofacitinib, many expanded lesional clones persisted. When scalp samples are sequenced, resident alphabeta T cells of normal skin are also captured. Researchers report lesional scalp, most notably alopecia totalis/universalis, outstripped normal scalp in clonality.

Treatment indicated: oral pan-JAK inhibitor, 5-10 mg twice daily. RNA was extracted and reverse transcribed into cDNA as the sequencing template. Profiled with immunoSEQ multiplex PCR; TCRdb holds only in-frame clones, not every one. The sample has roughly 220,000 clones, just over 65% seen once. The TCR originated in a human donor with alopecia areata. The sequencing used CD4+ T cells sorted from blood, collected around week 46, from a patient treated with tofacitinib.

In DNA form, the CDR3 reads TGTGCCAGCAGCTTTCTAGACAGGGGTGGCTACACCTTC. This encodes CASSFLDRGGYTF. The chain combines TRBV7-9 with TRBJ1-2; TRBD1 matches 8 bases. V lost 3 bases and J lost 7; bases outside the gene matches: 4. Germline assignment: CDR1 SEHNR and CDR2 FQNEAQ (reference sequence). The CDR3 loop spans 13 amino acids.